This T cell receptor (beta chain) was profiled in a study of neurological immune-mediated disorders. The V and J ends lost 6 bases and 5 bases respectively, with 13 bases between them. The CDR3 contains 13 residues. The germline V gene has CDR1 SNHLY and CDR2 FYNNEI. Preparation of the unsorted libraries drew on 2 million PBMCs stored at -80 C. The sample holds a few counts of this clonotype. No antigen is known for it. Study results and limitations: Private repertoires in all groups were suggested, as expanded clones shared no CDR3 amino acid sequences across subjects.

TCRdb reanalysed the 5' RACE reads using MiXCR and keeps one entry per CDR3 protein. The sample yields about 84,000 distinct CDR3 sequences, about a tenth seen once. The chain recombines TRBV2 with TRBJ2-5, with unresolved D. This TCR came from a man aged 40-49 years in good health. Sequencing input: PBMCs. The CDR3 DNA reads TGTGCCAGCAGATCCCCAGTTAAGGAGACCCAGTACTTC. This encodes CASRSPVKETQYF. The whole variable domain, remainder taken from reference TRBV2 and TRBJ2-5, is EPEVTQTPSHQVTQMGQEVILRCVPISNHLYFYWYRQILGQKVEFLVSFYNNEISEKSEIFDDQFSVERPDGSNFTLKIRSTKLEDSAMYFCASRSPVKETQYFGPGTRLLVL.